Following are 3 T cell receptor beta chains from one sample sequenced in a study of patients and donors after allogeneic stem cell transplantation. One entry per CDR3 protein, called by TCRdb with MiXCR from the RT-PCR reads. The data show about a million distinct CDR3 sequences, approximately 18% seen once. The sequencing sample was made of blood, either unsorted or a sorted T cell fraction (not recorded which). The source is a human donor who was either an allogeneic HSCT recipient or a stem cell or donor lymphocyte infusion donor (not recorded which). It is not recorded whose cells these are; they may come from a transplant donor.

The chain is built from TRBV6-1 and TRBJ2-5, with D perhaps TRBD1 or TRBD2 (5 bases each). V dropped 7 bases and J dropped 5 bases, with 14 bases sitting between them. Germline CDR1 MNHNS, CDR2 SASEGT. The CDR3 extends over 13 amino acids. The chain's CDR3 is CASTGTLGETQYF. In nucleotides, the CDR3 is TGTGCCAGCACCGGGACCCTAGGGGAGACCCAGTACTTC.

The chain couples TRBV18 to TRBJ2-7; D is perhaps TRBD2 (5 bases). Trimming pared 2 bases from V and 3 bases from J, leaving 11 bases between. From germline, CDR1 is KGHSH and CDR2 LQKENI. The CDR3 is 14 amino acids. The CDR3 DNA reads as TGTGCCAGCTCACCATCGGCAGACTACTACGAGCAGTACTTC. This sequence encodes CASSPSADYYEQYF.

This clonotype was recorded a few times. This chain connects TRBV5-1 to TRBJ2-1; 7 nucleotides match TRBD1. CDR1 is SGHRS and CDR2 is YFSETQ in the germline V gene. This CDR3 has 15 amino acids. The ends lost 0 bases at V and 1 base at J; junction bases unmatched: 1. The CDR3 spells CASSLEGQSYNEQFF. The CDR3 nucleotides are TGCGCCAGCAGCTTGGAGGGACAGTCCTACAATGAGCAGTTCTTC. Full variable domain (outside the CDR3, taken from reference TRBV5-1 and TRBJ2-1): KAGVTQTPRYLIKTRGQQVTLSCSPISGHRSVSWYQQTPGQGLQFLFEYFSETQRNKGNFPGRFSGRQFSNSRSEMNVSTLELGDSALYLCASSLEGQSYNEQFFGPGTRLTVL.